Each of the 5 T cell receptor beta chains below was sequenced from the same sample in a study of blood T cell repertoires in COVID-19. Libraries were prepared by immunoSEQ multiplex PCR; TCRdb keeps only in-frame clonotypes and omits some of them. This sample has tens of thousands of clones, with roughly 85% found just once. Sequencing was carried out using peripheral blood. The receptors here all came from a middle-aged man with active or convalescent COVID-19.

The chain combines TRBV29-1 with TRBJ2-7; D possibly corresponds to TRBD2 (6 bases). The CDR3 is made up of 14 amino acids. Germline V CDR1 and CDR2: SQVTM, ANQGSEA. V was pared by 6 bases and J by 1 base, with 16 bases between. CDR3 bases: TGCAGCGTGCTGGAGGGCAGGTCTTCCTACGAGCAGTACTTC. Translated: CSVLEGRSSYEQYF.

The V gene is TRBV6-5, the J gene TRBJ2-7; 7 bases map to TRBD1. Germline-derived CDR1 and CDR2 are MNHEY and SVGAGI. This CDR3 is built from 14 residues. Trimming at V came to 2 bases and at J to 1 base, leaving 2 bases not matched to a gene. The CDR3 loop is CASSYGDSSYEQYF. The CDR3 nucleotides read TGTGCCAGCAGTTACGGGGACAGTTCCTACGAGCAGTACTTC.

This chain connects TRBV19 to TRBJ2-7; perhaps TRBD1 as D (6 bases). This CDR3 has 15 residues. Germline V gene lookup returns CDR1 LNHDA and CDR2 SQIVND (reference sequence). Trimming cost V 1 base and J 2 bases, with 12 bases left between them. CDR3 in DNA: TGTGCCAGTAGTATAGGAGGACAGCGAACCTACGAGCAGTACTTC. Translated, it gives CASSIGGQRTYEQYF. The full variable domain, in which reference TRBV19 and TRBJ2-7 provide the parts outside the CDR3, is DGGITQSPKYLFRKEGQNVTLSCEQNLNHDAMYWYRQDPGQGLRLIYYSQIVNDFQKGDIAEGYSVSREKKESFPLTVTSAQKNPTAFYLCASSIGGQRTYEQYFGPGTRLTVT.

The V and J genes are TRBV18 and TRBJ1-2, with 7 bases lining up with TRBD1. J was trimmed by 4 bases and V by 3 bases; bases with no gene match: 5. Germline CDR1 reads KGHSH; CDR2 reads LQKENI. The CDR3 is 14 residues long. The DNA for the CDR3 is TGTGCCAGCTCACCTAGCGGGACAGTCTATGGCTACACCTTC. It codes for CASSPSGTVYGYTF.

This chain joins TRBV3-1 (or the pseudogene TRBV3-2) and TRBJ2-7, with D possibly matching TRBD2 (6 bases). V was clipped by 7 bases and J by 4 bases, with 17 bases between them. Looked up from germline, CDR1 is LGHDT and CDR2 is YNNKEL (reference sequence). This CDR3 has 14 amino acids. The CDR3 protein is CASTAGLRQYEQYF. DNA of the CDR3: TGTGCCAGCACGGCGGGGCTAAGACAATACGAGCAGTACTTC.